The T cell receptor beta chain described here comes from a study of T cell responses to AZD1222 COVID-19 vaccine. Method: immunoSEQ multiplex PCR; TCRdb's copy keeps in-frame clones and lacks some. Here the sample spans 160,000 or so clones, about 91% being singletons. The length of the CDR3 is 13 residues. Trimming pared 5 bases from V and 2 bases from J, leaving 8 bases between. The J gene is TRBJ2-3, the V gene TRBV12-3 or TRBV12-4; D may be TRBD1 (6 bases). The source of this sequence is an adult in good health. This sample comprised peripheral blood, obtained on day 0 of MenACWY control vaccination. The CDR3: CASSRGTTDTQYF. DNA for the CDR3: TGTGCCAGCAGTAGGGGGACCACAGATACGCAGTATTTT.